Listed below are T cell receptor beta chains from one sample, sequenced in a study of response to subunit inactivated influenza vaccine. TCRdb independently ran MiXCR on the RT-PCR reads; one entry per CDR3 protein. The sample shows under 750,000 distinct CDR3 sequences, roughly 10% of them seen only once. The starting material was PBMCs from blood, obtained on the day of vaccination. The source of these receptors is a man aged 50 or older who received an inactivated influenza vaccine. Both conserved end residues are part of each CDR3. A D gene is named only where the DNA matches it firmly. Clone size is shown for a subset of rows, as once, few, many or a class of expanded clone.

J: TRBJ1-1
size: .
V: TRBV20-1
D: .
CDR3: CSASKGKNTEAFF
DNA: TGCAGTGCTAGTAAGGGGAAGAACACTGAAGCTTTCTTT

J: TRBJ2-1
size: many
V: TRBV10-3
D: TRBD2
CDR3: CAISEIAGNEQFF
DNA: TGTGCCATCAGTGAGATAGCGGGCAATGAGCAGTTCTTC

J: TRBJ1-1
size: many
V: TRBV15
D: .
CDR3: CATSRAVNTEAFF
DNA: TGTGCCACCAGCAGAGCGGTGAACACTGAAGCTTTCTTT

J: TRBJ1-5
size: few
V: TRBV24-1
D: .
CDR3: CATSGGGNQPQHF
DNA: TGTGCCACCAGTGGCGGAGGAAATCAGCCCCAGCATTTT

J: TRBJ1-2
size: few
V: TRBV3-1
D: .
CDR3: CASSQVPFDGYTF
DNA: TGTGCCAGCAGCCAAGTCCCTTTTGATGGCTACACCTTC

J: TRBJ1-2
size: many
V: TRBV20-1
D: .
CDR3: CSASMGVGSYEANYGYTF
DNA: TGCAGTGCTAGCATGGGGGTTGGAAGTTACGAGGCTAACTATGGCTACACCTTC

J: TRBJ2-3
size: .
V: TRBV18
D: .
CDR3: CASSVRDTQYF
DNA: TGTGCCAGCTCAGTGAGAGATACGCAGTATTTT

J: TRBJ1-5
size: few
V: TRBV2
D: .
CDR3: CASSGIRGGNQPQHF
DNA: TGTGCCAGCAGTGGAATCAGGGGAGGCAATCAGCCCCAGCATTTT

J: TRBJ2-3
size: .
V: TRBV5-1
D: TRBD2
CDR3: CASSLNSGRTDTQYF
DNA: TGCGCCAGCAGCTTAAACAGCGGGAGAACAGATACGCAGTATTTT

J: TRBJ2-7
size: .
V: TRBV20-1
D: TRBD1
CDR3: CSASLTGGGSYYEQYF
DNA: TGCAGTGCTAGCCTAACAGGGGGAGGTTCCTACTACGAGCAGTACTTC

J: TRBJ1-6
size: .
V: TRBV20-1
D: .
CDR3: CSASGTPNSPLHF
DNA: TGCAGTGCTTCCGGGACTCCGAATTCACCCCTCCACTTT

J: TRBJ2-4
size: .
V: TRBV14
D: TRBD2
CDR3: CASSRGRNIQYF
DNA: TGTGCCAGCAGCCGCGGGAGAAACATTCAGTACTTC

J: TRBJ2-5
size: .
V: TRBV5-6
D: .
CDR3: CASSFGGGAARETQYF
DNA: TGTGCCAGCAGCTTTGGTGGCGGGGCGGCAAGGGAGACCCAGTACTTC

J: TRBJ2-7
size: few
V: TRBV6-5
D: TRBD2
CDR3: CASSYNLLAGETYEQYF
DNA: TGTGCCAGCAGTTACAATTTGCTAGCGGGGGAGACCTACGAGCAGTACTTC

J: TRBJ2-2
size: many
V: TRBV4-1
D: .
CDR3: CASSQDGAYTGELFF
DNA: TGCGCCAGCAGCCAAGACGGGGCGTACACCGGGGAGCTGTTTTTT

J: TRBJ2-7
size: .
V: TRBV6-5
D: .
CDR3: CATSGQLKEQYF
DNA: TGTGCCACTTCGGGACAATTAAAAGAGCAGTACTTC

J: TRBJ2-7
size: .
V: TRBV5-6
D: .
CDR3: CASSLGGEPYEQYF
DNA: TGTGCCAGCAGCTTGGGAGGGGAGCCCTACGAGCAGTACTTC

J: TRBJ2-5
size: .
V: TRBV20-1
D: .
CDR3: CSVSGGQETQYF
DNA: TGCAGTGTGTCTGGGGGGCAAGAGACCCAGTACTTC

J: TRBJ2-7
size: .
V: TRBV6-2/TRBV6-3
D: .
CDR3: CASSYDAYEQYF
DNA: TGTGCCAGCAGTTACGACGCCTACGAGCAGTACTTC

J: TRBJ2-7
size: few
V: TRBV2
D: .
CDR3: CASTIGQSLMKQYF
DNA: TGTGCCAGCACTATAGGACAGAGTTTAATGAAGCAGTACTTC

J: TRBJ2-7
size: few
V: TRBV29-1
D: .
CDR3: CSVHDQGFPYEQYF
DNA: TGCAGCGTTCACGATCAGGGCTTCCCCTACGAGCAGTACTTC

J: TRBJ2-2
size: .
V: TRBV7-2
D: .
CDR3: CASSLTLKQGYTGELFF
DNA: TGTGCCAGCAGCTTAACGTTAAAACAGGGCTACACCGGGGAGCTGTTTTTT

J: TRBJ2-7
size: .
V: TRBV28
D: .
CDR3: CASSPPLRLYEQYF
DNA: TGTGCCAGCAGTCCGCCTCTGAGGCTATACGAGCAGTACTTC

J: TRBJ2-1
size: few
V: TRBV7-6
D: TRBD2
CDR3: CASSLGTSQGEQFF
DNA: TGTGCCAGCAGCTTAGGGACTAGCCAAGGGGAGCAGTTCTTC

J: TRBJ2-1
size: few
V: TRBV29-1
D: .
CDR3: CSVRSTGGFNEQFF
DNA: TGCAGCGTCCGATCTACCGGGGGATTCAATGAGCAGTTCTTC

J: TRBJ2-7
size: few
V: TRBV12-3/TRBV12-4
D: TRBD1
CDR3: CASSRTGEYEQYF
DNA: TGTGCCAGCAGCCGCACAGGGGAATACGAGCAGTACTTC

J: TRBJ1-6
size: .
V: TRBV27
D: .
CDR3: CASRAGLYANSPLHF
DNA: TGTGCCAGCAGGGCAGGGCTGTATGCGAATTCACCCCTCCACTTT

J: TRBJ2-1
size: few
V: TRBV5-1
D: TRBD2
CDR3: CASSWRTSGDEQFF
DNA: TGCGCCAGCAGCTGGAGGACTAGCGGCGATGAGCAGTTCTTC

J: TRBJ2-7
size: few
V: TRBV5-1
D: .
CDR3: CASSVGTAAYSYEQYF
DNA: TGCGCCAGCAGCGTTGGGACCGCAGCCTACTCCTACGAGCAGTACTTC

J: TRBJ1-2
size: few
V: TRBV10-3
D: TRBD1
CDR3: CAISGNFGTGDYGYTF
DNA: TGTGCCATCAGTGGAAATTTCGGGACAGGGGACTATGGCTACACCTTC

J: TRBJ2-1
size: few
V: TRBV5-6
D: TRBD2
CDR3: CASSFLASGYNEQFF
DNA: TGTGCCAGCAGCTTCTTGGCTAGCGGGTACAATGAGCAGTTCTTC

J: TRBJ2-7
size: few
V: TRBV11-2
D: TRBD1
CDR3: CASSLGRGTGRHEQYF
DNA: TGTGCCAGCAGCTTAGGGCGGGGGACAGGGCGCCACGAGCAGTACTTC

J: TRBJ2-7
size: few
V: TRBV4-1
D: .
CDR3: CASSQDFPGGSREQYF
DNA: TGCGCCAGCAGCCAAGATTTTCCAGGCGGTTCGCGCGAGCAGTACTTC

J: TRBJ2-6
size: .
V: TRBV3-1
D: .
CDR3: CASSQDRTSVSSGANVLTF
DNA: TGTGCCAGCAGCCAAGATCGAACATCAGTTAGCTCTGGGGCCAACGTCCTGACTTTC

J: TRBJ1-5
size: few
V: TRBV7-2
D: .
CDR3: CASSLVRNSNQPQHF
DNA: TGTGCCAGCAGCTTAGTCAGAAATAGCAATCAGCCCCAGCATTTT

J: TRBJ2-2
size: .
V: TRBV18
D: .
CDR3: CASSPPKGLTRTGELFF
DNA: TGTGCCAGCTCACCACCGAAGGGCTTGACCCGCACCGGGGAGCTGTTTTTT

J: TRBJ2-1
size: few
V: TRBV5-1
D: TRBD1
CDR3: CATTGGAYNEQFF
DNA: TGCGCCACAACAGGGGGCGCGTACAATGAGCAGTTCTTC

J: TRBJ2-7
size: few
V: TRBV7-8
D: .
CDR3: CASSPRAGIPLEQYF
DNA: TGTGCCAGCAGCCCTAGGGCCGGGATACCACTCGAGCAGTACTTC

J: TRBJ2-3
size: many
V: TRBV5-1
D: TRBD1
CDR3: CASSWTGLGDTDTQYF
DNA: TGCGCCAGCAGCTGGACAGGGCTCGGAGACACAGATACGCAGTATTTT

J: TRBJ2-1
size: many
V: TRBV5-6
D: TRBD1
CDR3: CASSRDSYNEQFF
DNA: TGTGCCAGCAGCCGGGACAGCTACAATGAGCAGTTCTTC

J: TRBJ2-1
size: .
V: TRBV3-1
D: .
CDR3: CASSHADEQFF
DNA: TGTGCCAGCAGCCATGCCGATGAGCAGTTCTTC

J: TRBJ2-2
size: many
V: TRBV6-2/TRBV6-3
D: .
CDR3: CASSYVRNTGELFF
DNA: TGTGCCAGCAGCTATGTACGGAACACCGGGGAGCTGTTTTTT

J: TRBJ2-7
size: many
V: TRBV6-2/TRBV6-3
D: .
CDR3: CATRGRISYEQYF
DNA: TGTGCTACACGGGGACGGATATCCTACGAGCAGTACTTC

J: TRBJ2-3
size: few
V: TRBV6-2/TRBV6-3
D: .
CDR3: CASSYDSTRRLTSTDTQYF
DNA: TGTGCCAGCAGTTACGACAGCACCCGCCGGTTAACTAGCACAGATACGCAGTATTTT

J: TRBJ1-2
size: few
V: TRBV11-2
D: .
CDR3: CASSLEQTYGYTF
DNA: TGTGCCAGCAGCCTTGAACAGACATATGGCTACACCTTC